Listed below are T cell receptor beta chains from one sample, sequenced in a study of cytomegalovirus exposure and HLA in healthy donors. Some clones are missing from TCRdb's copy, which holds only in-frame ones; the method was immunoSEQ multiplex PCR. The data show some 100,000 clones, approximately 86% seen once. The sequenced sample was PBMCs. Every receptor here comes from a man between 18 and 29 years old in good health and CMV-seropositive. Each CDR3 is given without its conserved first and last residue. The D gene is left open where the match is weak.

ASSLVGPGWSLSTEAF TRBJ1-1 TRBV5-5 .
ASSPAPGQGPRGTEAF TRBJ1-1 TRBV4-1 TRBD1
ASSMGPGQVYSNQPQH TRBJ1-5 TRBV19 TRBD1
ASSAPWGGSYNEQF TRBJ2-1 TRBV9 TRBD2
ATSRDASGFGYT TRBJ1-2 TRBV15 .
ASSLSTGSETQY TRBJ2-5 TRBV5-6 TRBD1
ASSRDITYEQY TRBJ2-7 TRBV6-1 .
ATAGPGVAGNQPQH TRBJ1-5 TRBV5-8 .
SVAPRVETQY TRBJ2-5 TRBV29-1 .
ASSYGQGIYYEQY TRBJ2-7 TRBV7-9 TRBD1
ASSSGTGGYEQY TRBJ2-7 TRBV6-5 TRBD1
ASKGYEQF TRBJ2-1 TRBV19 .
ASSGTGEQPQH TRBJ1-5 TRBV11-2 TRBD1
ASSDISITRVNTEAF TRBJ1-1 TRBV7-8 .
ASSLGGGVYGYT TRBJ1-2 TRBV28 .
ASVTSGTLKAPGYT TRBJ1-2 TRBV19 .
ASSEGGRTEAF TRBJ1-1 TRBV25-1 .
ASSQDQARELF TRBJ2-2 TRBV4-1 .
ASSLNWGLAGNFEQY TRBJ2-7 TRBV11-2 TRBD2
ASSVLSYNEQF TRBJ2-1 TRBV19 .
ASSDRDRGRRNTEAF TRBJ1-1 TRBV28 TRBD1
ASSQGQGHNEQF TRBJ2-1 TRBV16 .
ASSPRLPLDTGELF TRBJ2-2 TRBV18 .
ASSLTSGGSTEQF TRBJ2-1 TRBV7-7 TRBD2
ASSFTAGGEQY TRBJ2-7 TRBV6-5 .
ASSAGTHSTDTQY TRBJ2-3 TRBV2 .
AVGQGAANEKLF TRBJ1-4 TRBV27 TRBD1
ASSEPGQEVSYEQY TRBJ2-7 TRBV10-2 TRBD1
SVSQGVASYGYT TRBJ1-2 TRBV29-1 .
ASSFEQGTGNTIY TRBJ1-3 TRBV5-1 .
ASSPGTVYQPQH TRBJ1-5 TRBV4-2 TRBD1
ASSDLTGVDEQY TRBJ2-7 TRBV6-1 TRBD1
ASREGTSQSYEQY TRBJ2-7 TRBV5-1 TRBD2
ASSEQGAKNGYT TRBJ1-2 TRBV2 TRBD1
ASRRDGTTYEQY TRBJ2-7 TRBV5-4 .
ASSQALVGEQY TRBJ2-7 TRBV14 .
ASSYGPEDYEQY TRBJ2-7 TRBV6-1 .
ASSTRARGSTDTQY TRBJ2-3 TRBV5-1 TRBD1
ASGAGLYGYT TRBJ1-2 TRBV11-1 .
ASFPLAGALTYEQY TRBJ2-7 TRBV7-2 TRBD2
ASSRARSSGIPSTDTQY TRBJ2-3 TRBV13 TRBD2
ASTRAWGTDTQY TRBJ2-3 TRBV27 .
ATSRDSGSYEQY TRBJ2-7 TRBV15 .